This T cell receptor beta chain was sequenced during a study of OX40 agonist ivuxolimab in advanced cancers. Study summary: In this cohort, patients received ivuxolimab, an agonistic anti-OX40 (CD134) antibody.

The repertoire was sequenced with immunoSEQ multiplex PCR; TCRdb's copy has only in-frame clones and lacks some. The data hold some 60,000 clones, with less than 95% observed a single time. The CDR3 covers 15 residues. With V trimmed by 0 bases and J by 5 bases, 6 bases remained unmatched. The germline gives CDR1 SGDLS, CDR2 YYNGEE. This specimen consisted of CD4+ or CD8+ T cells sorted from blood, obtained in a trial of the OX40 agonist ivuxolimab. This clonotype was sampled from an adult with an advanced solid tumor such as melanoma, head and neck, liver or kidney cancer. The chain links TRBV9 to TRBJ2-5; 8 positions agree with TRBD2. CDR3: CASSVAGTRGETQYF. The CDR3 bases are TGTGCCAGCAGCGTAGCGGGGACTAGAGGGGAGACCCAGTACTTC.